This section outlines one T cell receptor (beta chain) sequence together with its context. The sample belongs to a study of blood T cell repertoires in COVID-19. Per germline, CDR1 MDHEN and CDR2 SYDVKM. The CDR3 extends over 14 amino acids. The V and J ends lost 7 bases and 2 bases respectively, with 14 bases between them. The protocol was immunoSEQ multiplex PCR, while the TCRdb copy is restricted to in-frame clones and leaves out a portion. The sample gives about 120,000 clones, over 75% of which show up once; 1.8% is in the top ten. The clonotype originates from a human donor with active COVID-19. The donor label of this sample is uncertain. What was sequenced was peripheral blood. The J gene is TRBJ1-1, the V gene TRBV28; D is possibly TRBD1 (6 bases). The CDR3 loop reads CASTPTGRNTEAFF. The DNA for the CDR3 is TGTGCCAGCACCCCAACAGGGCGCAACACTGAAGCTTTCTTT. The variable domain in full, completed from reference TRBV28 and TRBJ1-1, reads DVKVTQSSRYLVKRTGEKVFLECVQDMDHENMFWYRQDPGLGLRLIYFSYDVKMKEKGDIPEGYSVSREKKERFSLILESASTNQTSMYLCASTPTGRNTEAFFGQGTRLTVV.